This record covers a single T cell receptor beta chain. Its antigen is unknown. Base qualities are not at hand, and no much larger clone is one base apart. These data are taken from a study of shared clonotypes between healthy human individuals (TCRdb year 2020). For the wider study: The cohort included a few men and a couple of women between 18 and 49 years of age. Different laboratories and diverse techniques were used to prepare libraries and sequence TCR repertoires, to increase sequencing depth and limit assay-specific biases. For each donor, CD4 naive and CD4 memory were each run on three plates, CD8 naive on two plates, and CD8 memory on one plate. Between about 0.8 and 9.5 billion PBMCs per donor were obtained by leukapheresis. The study deeply sequenced blood TCR repertoires of about five healthy adults to estimate repertoire size and the extent of clonotype sharing between individuals. Study-wide conclusions, independent of this receptor: Higher generation probabilities were observed for clonotypes shared by all four sorted-subset donors than for non-shared clonotypes. Sharing across several donors was observed for around 5% of naive CD4, over 3% of naive CD8, 2% to 2.5% of memory CD4, and about 0.4% of memory CD8 clonotypes. Rarefaction of sorted-subset datasets indicated incomplete sequencing despite the large sequencing depth. Based on pairwise subsampling, the degree of clonotype sharing among donors was expected to be affected by sequencing depth. Sampling was restricted to blood, and TCR repertoires in tissue are likely to differ from TCR repertoires in blood. The genetic and exposure-history diversity represented was limited by the small number of donors. Larger estimated clonotype richness was generally found for naive subsets than for memory subsets.

The junction shows trimming of 7 bases on V and 2 bases on J, plus 16 bases between the germline ends. Taken from cysteine to phenylalanine, the CDR3 has 14 residues. Only CDR3 DNA remains: 42 bases, in frame from the first base. CDR1 and CDR2 are read off the germline V gene as SGHRS and YFSETQ. Healthy HIV-negative adults with no recently reported acute infections or vaccinations were included as donors. All donors were Caucasian adults living in Nashville, Tennessee, USA. Magnetic negative selection was used to enrich CD4+ T cells, after which naive cells were positively selected on CD45RA and the negative fraction became the memory subset. Blood was obtained by leukapheresis, after which PBMCs were separated by Ficoll-Histopaque density gradient centrifugation and cryopreserved in liquid nitrogen vapor phase. Analytical flow cytometry was used to check the purity and quantity of every magnetically sorted T cell population. From each sorted fraction, genomic DNA was isolated and quantified by UV absorbance on a Nanodrop 2000c.

TCR CDR3 regions were amplified from genomic DNA by multiplex PCR using the deep immunoSEQ assay. For each cell subset, the extracted genomic DNA was distributed evenly across all wells of several immunoSEQ 96-well plates, and each plate served as one replicate. Each replicate PCR for sorted subsets received about 180 ng genomic DNA, equal to roughly 30,000 T cell genomes. Purified libraries were measured with a Qubit 3.0 fluorometer, size-checked on a Bioanalyzer 2100, and measured again with the KAPA Library Quantification kit. Every immunoSEQ 96-well plate was sequenced on a dedicated single-read 150-cycle Illumina NextSeq 550 flow cell. The authors' analysis ran thus. Because the immunoSEQ output held only junctional sequences and lacked quality scores, the filtering could not match the filtering applied to full-length reads. To assign V/J genes and CDR3, sequences were annotated using PyIR, a Python wrapper for IgBLAST v1.9, with IMGT germline references. Any read was removed if the V/J assignment was weak (E-value above 1e-6), the CDR3 was missing, or the read contained stop codons, out-of-frame junctions, or ambiguous translated residues. A V3J clonotype was defined by an identical inferred V gene, J gene, and CDR3 amino acid sequence. To compute the percentage overlap between repertoires, the number of shared unique clonotypes was divided by the size of the smaller repertoire. Richness of each repertoire was evaluated using RTK rarefaction, the Chao1 estimator, and Recon v2.1 estimates of unobserved clonotypes. For all TCRbeta clonotypes obtained by the gDNA method from a handful of donors, generation probabilities were computed with OLGA. Held by TCRdb, this immuneACCESS table contains in-frame sequences only and omits some clones. Under half of the omission traces to an unresolved V gene where checked; the cause of the rest is unknown. The V and J calls and clone size were taken over from that table, and D and trimming were inferred from the DNA. Here the sample has some 1 million clones; 75% occur a single time. The ten top clones hold about 1.5% of the sample.

The sequence was collected from a young man in good health. The V and J genes are TRBV5-1 and TRBJ2-7, with a weak D call of TRBD2 (5 bases match). The material sequenced was memory CD4+ T cells sorted from blood. The sample's cell subset or site label, decoded: CD45RA-negative fraction. For the CDR3, the sequence is CASRRIVGAYEQYF. The nucleotides are TGCGCCAGCCGGCGGATCGTCGGGGCCTACGAGCAGTACTTC.